This T cell receptor (beta chain) was sequenced for a study of T cells in Graves' hyperthyroidism and ophthalmopathy. The V end was cut by 6 bases, the J end by 5 bases, with 17 bases between. The CDR3 spans 15 residues. RNA transcripts provided the source from which TCR beta CDR3 regions were amplified. The TCR CDR3 was amplified in a first-round RT-PCR using the HTBI primer set. Each CDR3 protein is one row after TCRdb ran MiXCR on the multiplex PCR reads. Among fewer than 250,000 distinct CDR3 sequences listed, over 15% were seen once. The sequenced material came from blood. This receptor was identified in a man aged 50-59 years with Graves' hyperthyroidism. The chain recombines TRBV12-3 or TRBV12-4 with TRBJ2-1, with D tentatively TRBD1 or TRBD2 (5 bases each). The CDR3 DNA reads as TGTGCCAGCAGCACTTGGGGGAGCGGCAACAATGAGCAGTTCTTC. This encodes CASSTWGSGNNEQFF.